This T cell receptor beta chain was identified during a study of CD4+ T cells in melanoma. This CDR3 has 13 amino acids. The V end was cut by 0 bases, the J end by 9 bases, with 12 bases between. Germline assignment: CDR1 GTSNPN and CDR2 SVGIG (reference sequence). Sequencing was performed with immunoSEQ multiplex PCR; in TCRdb, only in-frame clones are kept and a portion is missing. The sample consists of 20,000 to 25,000 clones, about four fifths of them appearing once. The source is a human donor with melanoma. The sequencing input was cells from a culture (not recorded whether cultured in vitro). J is TRBJ1-5 and V is TRBV30, with a tentative D call TRBD1 (5 bases). CDR3 protein: CAWSVAGGRPQHF. Here the CDR3 DNA reads TGTGCCTGGAGTGTGGCGGGGGGTCGGCCCCAGCATTTT.